The 19 T cell receptor beta chains listed next were all sequenced from one sample in a study of blood T cell repertoires in COVID-19. Clones were read by immunoSEQ multiplex PCR, and TCRdb kept only the in-frame ones, dropping some. Of 250,000 to 300,000 clones in the sample, roughly nine tenths are singletons; the top ten hold 2% to 2.5%. The source material was peripheral blood. These receptors came from a woman aged 25 to 39 with COVID-19, enrolled during active disease.

Comment on this clone: This same CDR3 is encoded by further DNA sequences in the sample. J is TRBJ1-2 and V is TRBV28, with TRBD1 identical over 7 bases. The V gene end was trimmed by 3 bases and the J gene end by 0 bases; junction bases not matched to a gene: 7. CDR3 length: 16 amino acids. Germline assignment: CDR1 MDHEN and CDR2 SYDVKM. The CDR3 nucleotides are TGTGCCAGCAGTTTGAGACAGGGTCTGACTAACTATGGCTACACCTTC. It specifies CASSLRQGLTNYGYTF.

This chain uses TRBV18 with TRBJ1-2, with a weak D call TRBD1 (5 bases). This CDR3 has 14 residues. Trimming cost V 2 bases and J 4 bases, with 11 bases left between them. Germline V CDR1 and CDR2: KGHSH, LQKENI. The CDR3 coding sequence is TGTGCCAGCTCACCAGGGGAAAGGGGCTATGGCTACACCTTC. Protein sequence: CASSPGERGYGYTF.

The chain has TRBV6-2 or TRBV6-3 and TRBJ1-1; 8 positions agree with TRBD1. Germline V gives CDR1 MNHEY, CDR2 SVGEGT. After removal of 6 bases from V and 2 bases from J, the junction contained 5 bases not matched to a gene. This CDR3 has 14 residues. The CDR3 nucleotides read TGTGCCAGCAGCGAACAGGGGGGAAACACTGAAGCTTTCTTT. Residues: CASSEQGGNTEAFF.

This clone was recorded once. This sequence joins TRBV28 and TRBJ1-5, with D possibly TRBD1 on 5 matching bases. Per the germline V gene, CDR1 is MDHEN and CDR2 is SYDVKM. V dropped 2 bases and J dropped 7 bases, with 12 bases sitting between them. CDR3 size: 14 residues. This CDR3 reads CASSLVRAEQPQHF. The DNA of the CDR3 is TGTGCCAGCAGTTTAGTCAGGGCGGAGCAGCCCCAGCATTTT.

The V gene is TRBV3-1 (or the pseudogene TRBV3-2), the J gene TRBJ1-5; a weak D match, TRBD1 (6 bases). Per the germline V gene, CDR1 is LGHDT and CDR2 is YNNKEL (reference sequence). V lost 4 bases and J lost 3, with 13 bases in between. The CDR3 has 15 residues. The CDR3 sequence is CASSLNDRPNQPQHF. The CDR3 DNA follows: TGTGCCAGCAGCCTCAACGACAGGCCCAATCAGCCCCAGCATTTT.

The chain is built from TRBV10-3 and TRBJ1-4, with 10 bases that match TRBD1. CDR1 is ENHRY and CDR2 is SYGVKD in the germline V gene. The CDR3 loop spans 14 amino acids. J was trimmed by 8 bases and V by 2 bases; bases with no gene match: 2. CDR3: CAISEGQGEEKLFF. The CDR3 DNA reads TGTGCCATCAGTGAGGGACAGGGGGAGGAAAAACTGTTTTTT.

V is TRBV7-2 and J is TRBJ1-6; 10 bases align to TRBD1. Germline CDR1 reads SGHTA; CDR2 reads FQGNSA. The ends lost 4 bases at V and 9 bases at J; junction bases unmatched: 6. CDR3 length: 15 amino acids. CDR3 sequence: CASSSSGQGSSPLHF. CDR3 sequence (DNA): TGTGCCAGCAGCTCATCGGGACAGGGGAGTTCACCCCTCCACTTT.

The genes are TRBV2 and TRBJ2-1, with D possibly being TRBD2 (5 bases). V was clipped by 5 bases and J by 0 bases, with 11 bases between them. This CDR3 spans 15 amino acids. Germline V gene sequence: CDR1 SNHLY, CDR2 FYNNEI. CDR3 DNA sequence: TGTGCCAGCAGTTTGAGCGGAAGCTCCTACAATGAGCAGTTCTTC. Its protein is CASSLSGSSYNEQFF.

The chain employs TRBV7-9 and TRBJ2-7; D is unresolved. V shed 0 bases and J shed 6 bases, with 6 bases lying between them. This CDR3 spans 12 amino acids. Germline V gene sequence: CDR1 SEHNR, CDR2 FQNEAQ (reference sequence). CDR3 nucleotides: TGTGCCAGCAGCTTAGCTTACAGCGAGCAGTACTTC. Its protein is CASSLAYSEQYF.

The chain couples TRBV2 to TRBJ1-5; unclear D gene. There are 15 residues in the CDR3. With 2 bases removed from V and 4 bases from J, the gap between germline ends came to 12 bases. The germline V gene encodes CDR1 SNHLY and CDR2 FYNNEI. CDR3 sequence reads: CASSEMYRTNQPQHF. The CDR3 DNA follows: TGTGCCAGCAGTGAAATGTACAGAACTAATCAGCCCCAGCATTTT.

This clone was counted a few times. The chain uses TRBV27 and TRBJ1-1; 9 positions agree with TRBD1. Germline CDR1 is MNHEY and CDR2 is SMNVEV (reference sequence). This CDR3 contains 14 residues. J gave up 7 bases and V 6 bases, and 9 bases lay outside the gene matches. CDR3 in DNA: TGTGCCAGCAGACGGGACAGGGCCGCGCATGAAGCTTTCTTT. Protein sequence: CASRRDRAAHEAFF.

V usage is TRBV7-9 and J usage is TRBJ2-7; 7 bases match TRBD2. Germline CDR1 reads SEHNR; CDR2 reads FQNEAQ (reference sequence). This CDR3 contains 16 residues. Losses at the gene ends were 3 bases for V and 3 bases for J; bases not matched to a gene: 11. The CDR3 region is CASSFNSGGSDYEQYF. The CDR3 coding sequence is TGTGCCAGCAGCTTCAATTCGGGCGGGAGTGACTACGAGCAGTACTTC.

This sequence joins TRBV5-1 and TRBJ2-7; 9 nucleotides align to TRBD1. CDR3 size: 14 residues. Per the germline V gene, CDR1 is SGHRS and CDR2 is YFSETQ. V shed 1 base, J shed 4 bases, and the junction held 3 bases outside the gene matches. CDR3 sequence reads: CASSLTGQGYEQYF. The CDR3 nucleotides are TGCGCCAGCAGCTTGACGGGACAGGGATACGAGCAGTACTTC.

This chain connects TRBV7-3 to TRBJ1-1; D is unclear. V was trimmed by 5 bases and J by 1 base, leaving 11 bases between them. The CDR3 runs to 14 residues. CDR1 is SGHTA, CDR2 FQGTGA, per germline. CDR3 coding DNA: TGTGCCAGCAGCCCCCCGGGAGGGAACACTGAAGCTTTCTTT. Translated: CASSPPGGNTEAFF.

The V gene is TRBV29-1, the J gene TRBJ1-2; D is unclear. The V gene lost 0 bases and the J gene lost 3 bases, with 11 bases spanning the gap. The CDR3 is 14 residues long. Germline-derived CDR1 and CDR2 are SQVTM and ANQGSEA. In DNA, the CDR3 is TGCAGCGTTGAAGACGAGAGGACTGACTATGGCTACACCTTC. This gives the protein CSVEDERTDYGYTF.

The V call is TRBV13, the J call TRBJ1-1; 7 bases match TRBD1. The germline V gene has CDR1 PRHDT and CDR2 FYEKMQ (reference sequence). V shed 4 bases and J 0 bases; nucleotides not matched to a gene: 8. This CDR3 region has 16 residues. CDR3 loop: CASSSNTGDLNTEAFF. The CDR3 DNA follows: TGTGCCAGCAGCTCTAATACAGGGGACCTGAACACTGAAGCTTTCTTT. Full variable domain (remainder filled in from reference TRBV13 and TRBJ1-1): AAGVIQSPRHLIKEKRETATLKCYPIPRHDTVYWYQQGPGQDPQFLISFYEKMQSDKGSIPDRFSAQQFSDYHSELNMSSLELGDSALYFCASSSNTGDLNTEAFFGQGTRLTVV.

The V call is TRBV5-5, the J call TRBJ1-1; a weak D match, TRBD1 (5 bases). The germline CDR1 and CDR2 sequences are SGHKS and YYEKEE (reference sequence). With 0 bases removed from V and 7 bases from J, the gap between germline ends came to 16 bases. The CDR3 runs 15 residues. CDR3 in amino acids: CASSLVGVAGGEAFF. The CDR3 region has the DNA TGTGCCAGCAGCTTGGTAGGGGTAGCGGGCGGTGAAGCTTTCTTT.

The J gene is TRBJ1-1, the V gene TRBV30; D remains ambiguous. Deletions cut 3 bases from V and 0 bases from J, with 8 bases between. Germline V gene sequence: CDR1 GTSNPN, CDR2 SVGIG (reference sequence). The CDR3 covers 13 residues. CDR3 sequence: CAWSRSMNTEAFF. CDR3 sequence (DNA): TGTGCCTGGAGCAGGTCGATGAACACTGAAGCTTTCTTT.

This clone was seen once. The chain carries TRBV21-1 and TRBJ2-1; the DNA was not used to check the table's D call, TRBD1. TRBV21-1 is designated a pseudogene. The CDR3 covers 14 residues. CDR3 nucleotides: TGTGCCAGCAGCAAAGACAGTCCCTACAATGAGCAGTTCTTC. It yields the protein CASSKDSPYNEQFF.